This T cell receptor beta chain was recovered during a study of blood T cells in healthy people across ages. CDR1 is MGHRA and CDR2 is YSYEKL in the germline V gene. The CDR3 is 16 amino acids. V lost 5 bases to trimming and J lost 0 bases; unmatched junction nucleotides: 9. Through a sample-barcoded 5' primer and a J-beta primer mix, a second PCR was run for roughly 6 to 11 cycles. TCRdb independently ran MiXCR on the 5' RACE reads; one entry per CDR3 protein. The sample consists of around 1.5 million distinct CDR3 sequences, about 31% of them appearing once. The sample consisted of blood. The receptor was derived from a woman younger than 45 in good health. The rearrangement links TRBV4-1 to TRBJ1-1, with 7 positions matching TRBD1. CDR3: CASSARDRLMNTEAFF. CDR3 sequence (DNA): TGCGCCAGCAGCGCCCGGGACAGACTCATGAACACTGAAGCTTTCTTT.